This T cell receptor beta chain is drawn from a study of PD-1 blockade in classical Hodgkin lymphoma. CDR3 length equals 14 residues. CDR1 is GTSNPN and CDR2 is SVGIG in the germline V gene (reference sequence). Unmatched junction bases numbered 9, after V lost 1 base and J lost 8 bases. Time point: cycle 4 day 1 (C4D1), after 5 to 7 weeks of nivolumab. Each patient experienced a relapse that followed autologous stem cell transplantation, and brentuximab vedotin exposure varied. The data were produced by immunoSEQ multiplex PCR, yet TCRdb's version contains in-frame clones alone and is incomplete. Seen here are almost 95,000 clones, under 85% observed once, and the top ten hold 15% to 20%.

Sequencing was performed on peripheral blood mononuclear cells (PBMCs), taken before the fourth cycle of nivolumab. The chain carries TRBV30 and TRBJ1-2, with TRBD1 matching 8 bases. The TCR sequence derives from a human donor with classical Hodgkin lymphoma. This CDR3 reads CAWSAVQGAHGYTF. DNA for the CDR3: TGTGCCTGGAGTGCCGTTCAGGGGGCGCACGGCTACACCTTC. Drawing the rest from reference TRBV30 and TRBJ1-2, the complete variable domain is SQTIHQWPATLVQPVGSPLSLECTVEGTSNPNLYWYRQAAGRGLQLLFYSVGIGQISSEVPQNLSASRPQDRQFILSSKKLLLSDSGFYLCAWSAVQGAHGYTFGSGTRLTVV.